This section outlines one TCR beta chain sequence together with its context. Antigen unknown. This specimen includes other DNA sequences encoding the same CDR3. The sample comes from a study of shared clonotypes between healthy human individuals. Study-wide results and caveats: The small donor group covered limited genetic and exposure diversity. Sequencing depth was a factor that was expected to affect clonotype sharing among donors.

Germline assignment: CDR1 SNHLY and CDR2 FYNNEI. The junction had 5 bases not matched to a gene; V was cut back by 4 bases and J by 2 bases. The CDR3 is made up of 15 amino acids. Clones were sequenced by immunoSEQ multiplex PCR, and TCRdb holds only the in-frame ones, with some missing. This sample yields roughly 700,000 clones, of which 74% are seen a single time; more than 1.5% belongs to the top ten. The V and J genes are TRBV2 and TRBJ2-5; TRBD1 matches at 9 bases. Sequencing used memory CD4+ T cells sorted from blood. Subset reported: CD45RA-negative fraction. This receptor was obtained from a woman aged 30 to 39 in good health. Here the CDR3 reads CASSVEGQGQETQYF. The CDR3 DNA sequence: TGTGCCAGCAGTGTAGAGGGACAGGGACAAGAGACCCAGTACTTC.